The entry below describes one T cell receptor beta chain. Its antigen is unidentified. The data were produced by immunoSEQ multiplex PCR, yet TCRdb's version contains in-frame clones alone and is incomplete. The table shows tens of thousands of clones, with about two thirds occurring only once. One to two pinch biopsies were taken from the rectum during colonoscopy. The sample is drawn from a study of pediatric ulcerative colitis. Study conclusions and caveats: Blood-rectal clonal overlap within each person was significantly higher in ulcerative colitis patients than controls.

Sequenced input: gut tissue. The clonotype comes from a boy younger than 18 with severe ulcerative colitis.

CDR3 residues: CASSLASGGDNEQFF. The CDR3 DNA sequence: TGTGCCAGCAGCCTCGCAAGCGGGGGGGACAATGAGCAGTTCTTC. The gene calls are TRBV6-5 and TRBJ2-1; TRBD2 matches 10 bases. CDR1 MNHEY and CDR2 SVGAGI come from the germline V gene. Trimming at V came to 6 bases and at J to 5 bases, leaving 7 bases not matched to a gene. This CDR3 contains 15 residues.